A selection of T cell receptor beta chains follows, all from one sample in a study of control samples from healthy donors and cancer patients. Profiling relied on immunoSEQ multiplex PCR, and the TCRdb table lists in-frame clones only, not all of them. The sample table sets out fewer than 250,000 clones. The source material was blood. These receptors came from a woman in her twenties or thirties in good health. Both conserved end residues are part of each CDR3. The order of the fields is D gene, V gene, J gene, CDR3 protein, CDR3 DNA. A D gene is named only where the DNA matches it firmly.

D: -; V: TRBV4-1; J: TRBJ2-7; CDR3: CASSPTEAGYEQYF; DNA: TGCGCCAGCAGCCCAACAGAGGCGGGTTACGAGCAGTACTTC
D: -; V: TRBV6-5; J: TRBJ2-5; CDR3: CASTPRATQYF; DNA: TGTGCCAGCACCCCCAGGGCAACCCAGTACTTC
D: -; V: TRBV7-2; J: TRBJ1-2; CDR3: CASSPANYGYTF; DNA: TGTGCCAGCAGCCCGGCTAACTATGGCTACACCTTC
D: -; V: TRBV5-6; J: TRBJ1-2; CDR3: CASSPGRTNYGYTF; DNA: TGTGCCAGCAGCCCGGGACGCACTAACTATGGCTACACCTTC
D: -; V: TRBV7-3; J: TRBJ2-1; CDR3: CASSLTRKGGGTRNEQFF; DNA: TGTGCCAGCAGCTTAACCCGTAAAGGGGGAGGGACAAGGAATGAGCAGTTCTTC
D: TRBD1; V: TRBV5-5; J: TRBJ2-5; CDR3: CASSPSQGTMDQYF; DNA: TGTGCCAGCAGCCCATCACAGGGGACCATGGACCAGTACTTC
D: -; V: TRBV7-9; J: TRBJ1-1; CDR3: CASNFSGEAFF; DNA: TGTGCCAGCAACTTCAGCGGTGAAGCTTTCTTT
D: TRBD1; V: TRBV25-1; J: TRBJ1-4; CDR3: CASSAWTGANEKLFF; DNA: TGTGCCAGCAGTGCTTGGACAGGGGCAAATGAAAAACTGTTTTTT
D: -; V: TRBV5-1; J: TRBJ1-1; CDR3: CASSLGVVNTEAFF; DNA: TGCGCCAGCAGCTTGGGAGTTGTGAACACTGAAGCTTTCTTT
D: -; V: TRBV19; J: TRBJ1-5; CDR3: CASSSLRRQPQHF; DNA: TGTGCCAGTAGTTCCCTTAGACGTCAGCCCCAGCATTTT
D: -; V: TRBV6-5; J: TRBJ1-5; CDR3: CASSYGVGNQPQHF; DNA: TGTGCCAGCAGTTATGGTGTTGGCAATCAGCCCCAGCATTTT
D: TRBD1; V: TRBV28; J: TRBJ1-4; CDR3: CASSWDRGDEKLFF; DNA: TGTGCCAGCAGTTGGGACAGAGGAGATGAAAAACTGTTTTTT
D: -; V: TRBV28; J: TRBJ1-6; CDR3: CASSPRTDSYNSPLHF; DNA: TGTGCCAGCAGTCCCCGGACAGACTCCTATAATTCACCCCTCCACTTT
D: -; V: TRBV5-8; J: TRBJ1-5; CDR3: CASSLNYNQPQHF; DNA: TGTGCCAGCAGCTTGAACTACAATCAGCCCCAGCATTTT
D: TRBD2; V: TRBV5-4; J: TRBJ2-3; CDR3: CASTVAGVGDTQYF; DNA: TGTGCCAGCACCGTAGCGGGGGTGGGAGATACGCAGTATTTT
D: TRBD2; V: TRBV29-1; J: TRBJ2-7; CDR3: CSVRLAGRYEQYF; DNA: TGCAGCGTTCGACTAGCGGGGCGGTACGAGCAGTACTTC
D: -; V: TRBV5-1; J: TRBJ2-5; CDR3: CASSLGTGRAQYF; DNA: TGCGCCAGCAGCTTGGGAACCGGGCGGGCGCAGTACTTC
D: -; V: TRBV11-2; J: TRBJ1-1; CDR3: CASSLGRQGPHSYAFF; DNA: TGTGCCAGCAGCTTAGGTCGGCAGGGGCCACACTCTTATGCTTTCTTT
D: -; V: TRBV6-5; J: TRBJ1-3; CDR3: CASIPDLSGNTIYF; DNA: TGTGCCAGCATTCCCGACCTCTCTGGAAACACCATATATTTT
D: -; V: TRBV15; J: TRBJ1-5; CDR3: CATGDTLGDQPQHF; DNA: TGTGCCACCGGGGACACCCTAGGTGATCAGCCCCAGCATTTT
D: TRBD1; V: TRBV9; J: TRBJ1-1; CDR3: CASSVWEQGSEAFF; DNA: TGTGCCAGCAGCGTATGGGAACAGGGGAGTGAAGCTTTCTTT
D: -; V: TRBV18; J: TRBJ2-5; CDR3: CASSPQPGQETQYF; DNA: TGTGCCAGCTCACCACAGCCGGGGCAAGAGACCCAGTACTTC
D: -; V: TRBV10-3; J: TRBJ1-2; CDR3: CATRSLGQGYTF; DNA: TGTGCCACCAGATCCCTCGGCCAGGGCTACACCTTC
D: -; V: TRBV28; J: TRBJ2-6; CDR3: CASSLHETETGANVLTF; DNA: TGTGCCAGCAGTTTGCATGAGACTGAGACTGGGGCCAACGTCCTGACTTTC
D: -; V: TRBV25-1; J: TRBJ2-2; CDR3: CASSGRGDSNTGELFF; DNA: TGTGCCAGCAGCGGTCGCGGGGACAGTAACACCGGGGAGCTGTTTTTT
D: -; V: TRBV11-2; J: TRBJ1-1; CDR3: CASSLRGGNTEAFF; DNA: TGTGCCAGCAGCCTTCGTGGAGGGAACACTGAAGCTTTCTTT
D: -; V: TRBV10-1; J: TRBJ1-3; CDR3: CASQGIGNTIYF; DNA: TGCGCCAGCCAGGGGATTGGAAACACCATATATTTT